A selection of T cell receptor beta chains follows, all from one sample in a study of T cell changes during pregnancy in multiple sclerosis. The data were produced by immunoSEQ multiplex PCR, yet TCRdb's version contains in-frame clones alone and is incomplete. Of over 55,000 clones in the sample, 94% were seen once. The input for sequencing was CD8+ T cells from peripheral blood mononuclear cells, taken in the third trimester of pregnancy. All receptors derive from a female donor with multiple sclerosis, enrolled in a pregnancy study. Each CDR3 is given with its conserved first and last residue. The D gene is left open where the match is weak. The listing skips clone size in some rows; elsewhere it reads once, few, many or a size class.

TRBV6-6,.,TRBD2,TRBJ2-1,CASSSELALDEQFF,TGTGCCAGCAGTTCAGAACTAGCGCTCGATGAGCAGTTCTTC
TRBV7-2,.,TRBD2,TRBJ2-7,CASSQRLAAAGYEQYF,TGTGCCAGCAGCCAGAGACTAGCGGCGGCGGGCTACGAGCAGTACTTC
TRBV19,.,TRBD1,TRBJ2-2,CASGDDRGNTGELFF,TGTGCCAGTGGAGACGACAGGGGGAACACCGGGGAGCTGTTTTTT
TRBV27,.,.,TRBJ2-5,CASSSPYQETQYF,TGTGCCAGCAGTTCCCCGTACCAAGAGACCCAGTACTTC
TRBV18,once,.,TRBJ1-2,CASSPRGAYGYTF,TGTGCCAGCTCACCGCGGGGGGCCTATGGCTACACCTTC
TRBV4-2,.,.,TRBJ2-4,CASSQDGAGINIQYF,TGTGCCAGCAGCCAAGATGGCGCGGGGATAAACATTCAGTACTTC
TRBV13,.,.,TRBJ2-2,CASSLGYNGGELFF,TGTGCCAGCAGCTTAGGCTATAATGGCGGGGAGCTGTTTTTT
TRBV7-9,.,TRBD1,TRBJ1-2,CASSPRTGGAKINYGYTF,TGTGCCAGCAGCCCGCGGACAGGGGGCGCAAAAATTAACTATGGCTACACCTTC
TRBV27,.,.,TRBJ2-7,CASSFFVSVTYEQYF,TGTGCCAGCAGTTTTTTTGTCAGCGTGACCTACGAGCAGTACTTC
TRBV4-1,.,TRBD2,TRBJ2-5,CASSQPGGGGETQYF,TGCGCCAGCAGCCAGCCCGGCGGGGGAGGAGAGACCCAGTACTTC
TRBV9,.,TRBD1,TRBJ2-1,CASSVVQGAEAYPSYNEQFF,TGTGCCAGCAGCGTAGTCCAGGGGGCGGAGGCCTATCCCTCCTACAATGAGCAGTTCTTC
TRBV11-2,.,.,TRBJ2-1,CASSSPGGINYNEQFF,TGTGCCAGCAGCTCCCCTGGCGGAATCAACTACAATGAGCAGTTCTTC
TRBV4-1,.,TRBD1,TRBJ1-5,CASSQDRGINQPQHF,TGCGCCAGCAGCCAAGACAGGGGGATCAATCAGCCCCAGCATTTT
TRBV7-6,.,.,TRBJ2-1,CASSFAGSSIDEQFF,TGTGCCAGCAGCTTTGCTGGGAGTTCGATCGATGAGCAGTTCTTC
TRBV11-1,.,TRBD1,TRBJ1-1,CASRPGTANTEAFF,TGTGCCAGCAGGCCCGGGACAGCAAACACTGAAGCTTTCTTT
TRBV11-2,.,.,TRBJ2-1,CASSLELAQFYEQFF,TGTGCCAGCAGCTTAGAGTTAGCCCAATTTTATGAGCAGTTCTTC
TRBV19,.,.,TRBJ2-1,CASSIWGDLGNEQFF,TGTGCCAGTAGTATTTGGGGGGATTTGGGCAATGAGCAGTTCTTC
TRBV27,.,.,TRBJ2-2,CASSYGPGELFF,TGTGCCAGCAGTTACGGTCCCGGGGAGCTGTTTTTT
TRBV7-3,.,.,TRBJ2-3,CASSLLPGTDTQYF,TGTGCCAGCAGCTTACTACCCGGGACAGATACGCAGTATTTT
TRBV6-5,.,.,TRBJ1-1,CASSYFQARGTEAFF,TGTGCCAGCAGTTACTTTCAGGCCCGAGGGACTGAAGCTTTCTTT
TRBV4-1,.,.,TRBJ2-1,CASSLRDSYNEQFF,TGCGCCAGCAGCCTCCGGGACTCCTACAATGAGCAGTTCTTC
TRBV6-6,.,.,TRBJ1-1,CASSYSQEGNTEAFF,TGTGCCAGCAGTTACTCTCAGGAAGGGAACACTGAAGCTTTCTTT
TRBV14,.,.,TRBJ2-1,CASSSGVSSYNEQFF,TGTGCCAGCAGCTCCGGGGTTAGCTCCTACAATGAGCAGTTCTTC
TRBV27,.,TRBD1,TRBJ1-5,CASSPDRANQPQHF,TGTGCCAGCAGTCCCGACAGGGCAAATCAGCCCCAGCATTTT
TRBV9,.,.,TRBJ2-3,CASSDTGVETDTQYF,TGTGCCAGCAGCGACACCGGGGTCGAGACAGATACGCAGTATTTT
TRBV28,.,.,TRBJ1-1,CASRAQGRNTEAFF,TGTGCCAGCAGAGCCCAGGGGCGAAACACTGAAGCTTTCTTT
TRBV5-4,.,TRBD2,TRBJ2-3,CASSLARGLAGARNTQYF,TGTGCCAGCAGCTTGGCCCGGGGACTAGCGGGAGCCAGAAATACGCAGTATTTT
TRBV10-2,.,.,TRBJ1-1,CASTLEGGPVEAFF,TGCGCCAGTACGTTAGAGGGGGGGCCAGTTGAAGCTTTCTTT
TRBV13,once,.,TRBJ2-1,CASSLSDTYNEQFF,TGTGCCAGCAGCCTTAGCGATACCTACAATGAGCAGTTCTTC
TRBV29-1,medium-sized,.,TRBJ1-1,CSVEVSNTEAFF,TGCAGCGTTGAGGTCAGTAACACTGAAGCTTTCTTT
TRBV6-4,.,TRBD2,TRBJ2-1,CASSDSAGGYNEQFF,TGTGCCAGCAGTGACTCGGCGGGAGGGTACAATGAGCAGTTCTTC
TRBV9,.,TRBD1,TRBJ2-7,CASSVTTGVLHEQYF,TGTGCCAGCAGCGTGACAACAGGGGTTCTACACGAGCAGTACTTC
TRBV30,.,.,TRBJ1-2,CAWSAPGTGMGYGYTF,TGTGCCTGGAGTGCACCCGGCACAGGGATGGGCTATGGCTACACCTTC
TRBV6-1,.,.,TRBJ2-7,CASSEGNSLYEQYF,TGTGCCAGCAGTGAAGGGAACAGCCTCTACGAGCAGTACTTC
TRBV27,.,.,TRBJ2-7,CASSLAGPPYEQYF,TGTGCCAGCAGTTTAGCGGGGCCTCCCTACGAGCAGTACTTC
TRBV18,.,.,TRBJ1-1,CASSPPTPNTEAFF,TGTGCCAGCTCACCACCCACACCGAACACTGAAGCTTTCTTT
TRBV28,.,TRBD1,TRBJ1-1,CASRIGQGANTEAFF,TGTGCCAGCAGAATAGGGCAGGGGGCGAACACTGAAGCTTTCTTT
TRBV5-3,.,.,TRBJ2-1,CARSLAKPGQSSYNEQFF,TGTGCCAGAAGCTTGGCTAAGCCAGGACAGAGCTCCTACAATGAGCAGTTCTTC
TRBV7-9,.,TRBD2,TRBJ2-7,CASPGGDEQYF,TGTGCCAGCCCGGGGGGGGACGAGCAGTACTTC
TRBV9,.,TRBD1,TRBJ2-5,CASSSRSGTGGQETQYF,TGTGCCAGCAGCTCACGATCCGGGACAGGGGGCCAAGAGACCCAGTACTTC
TRBV6-1,.,.,TRBJ1-5,CASSENRGGYSNQPQHF,TGTGCCAGCAGTGAGAACCGGGGGGGCTATAGCAATCAGCCCCAGCATTTT
TRBV5-1,.,TRBD2,TRBJ2-2,CASSLAGNRELFF,TGCGCCAGCAGCTTAGCGGGGAACAGGGAGCTGTTTTTT
TRBV9,.,TRBD2,TRBJ2-1,CASSASGRADNEQFF,TGTGCCAGCAGCGCTAGCGGGAGGGCCGACAATGAGCAGTTCTTC
TRBV7-6,.,.,TRBJ1-5,CASSLAISLNQPQHF,TGTGCCAGCAGCTTAGCAATCTCCCTCAATCAGCCCCAGCATTTT
TRBV6-1,.,.,TRBJ1-3,CASSELQQSGNTIYF,TGTGCCAGCAGTGAATTACAGCAATCTGGAAACACCATATATTTT
TRBV11-3,.,TRBD2,TRBJ2-3,CASSFTGGLTDTQYF,TGTGCCAGCAGCTTCACGGGAGGGCTAACAGATACGCAGTATTTT